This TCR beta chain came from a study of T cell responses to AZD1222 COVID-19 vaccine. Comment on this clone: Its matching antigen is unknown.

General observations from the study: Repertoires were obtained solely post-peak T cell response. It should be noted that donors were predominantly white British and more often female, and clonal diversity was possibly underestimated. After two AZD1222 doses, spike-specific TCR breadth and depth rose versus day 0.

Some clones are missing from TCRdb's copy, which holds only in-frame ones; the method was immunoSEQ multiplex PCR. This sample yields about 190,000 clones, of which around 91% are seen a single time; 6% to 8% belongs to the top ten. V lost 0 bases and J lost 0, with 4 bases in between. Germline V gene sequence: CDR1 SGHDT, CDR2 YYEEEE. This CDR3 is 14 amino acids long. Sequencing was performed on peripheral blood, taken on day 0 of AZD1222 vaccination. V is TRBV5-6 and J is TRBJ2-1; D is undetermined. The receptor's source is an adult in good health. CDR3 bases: TGTGCCAGCAGCTTGGATATCTCCTACAATGAGCAGTTCTTC. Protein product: CASSLDISYNEQFF.